The 5 T cell receptor beta chains given below trace back to one sample, sequenced in a study of regulatory T cells. The PCR used 52 TRBV and 13 TRBJ primers. Sequencing was performed with immunoSEQ multiplex PCR; in TCRdb, only in-frame clones are kept and a portion is missing. Among approximately 2,000 clones, approximately 65% were seen once, and the ten largest hold around 35%. What was sequenced was CD8+ T cells sorted from blood. The receptors derive from a young adult with CD3G deficiency.

The chain joins TRBV10-3 to TRBJ1-1; D is possibly TRBD1 (5 bases). Germline CDR1 is ENHRY and CDR2 is SYGVKD. Deletions cut 0 bases from V and 4 bases from J, with 12 bases between. This CDR3 has 15 residues. CDR3 in DNA: TGTGCCATCAGTGAGTCGCCCCAGGGAGGCACTGAAGCTTTCTTT. This translates into CAISESPQGGTEAFF.

The CDR3 DNA is TGTGCCAGCAGTACCCAAGGGGAGCAGTACTTC. This encodes CASSTQGEQYF. This sequence joins TRBV28 and TRBJ2-7, with D hard to call. The CDR3 has 11 residues. Germline CDR1 MDHEN, CDR2 SYDVKM. The ends were cut back, 5 bases at V and 7 bases at J, with 9 bases in the middle. Variable domain in full (rest from reference TRBV28 and TRBJ2-7): DVKVTQSSRYLVKRTGEKVFLECVQDMDHENMFWYRQDPGLGLRLIYFSYDVKMKEKGDIPEGYSVSREKKERFSLILESASTNQTSMYLCASSTQGEQYFGPGTRLTVT.

This clone is termed hyperexpanded. The chain employs TRBV11-2 and TRBJ1-6; 7 bases are a match to TRBD1. The CDR3 loop spans 14 amino acids. CDR1 is SGHAT and CDR2 is FQNNGV in the germline V gene. V dropped 1 base and J dropped 8; count of bases not matched to a gene: 2. CDR3 DNA: TGTGCCAGCAGCTTAGCCGGGACAGATTCACCCCTCCACTTT. Translating it yields CASSLAGTDSPLHF.

V gene TRBV21-1 combines with J gene TRBJ1-5. TRBV21-1 is tagged as a pseudogene. The CDR3 is 14 residues long. In DNA, the CDR3 is TGTGCCAGCAGCGTTTGGGGACCCAATCAGCCCCAGCATTTT. This codes for CASSVWGPNQPQHF.

The chain has TRBV19 and TRBJ2-6, with D perhaps assigned TRBD1 or TRBD2 (6 bases each). Deletions cut 3 bases from V and 0 bases from J, with 15 bases between. The germline CDR1 and CDR2 sequences are LNHDA and SQIVND (reference sequence). The CDR3 loop spans 18 amino acids. CDR3 nucleotides: TGTGCCAGTAGTATCGGGGGCAGGTCGAGCTCTGGGGCCAACGTCCTGACTTTC. Translation: CASSIGGRSSSGANVLTF.